Presented here are 8 T cell receptor beta chains from one specimen sequenced in a study of blood T cell repertoires in COVID-19. Here immunoSEQ multiplex PCR was the method, and the copy in TCRdb shows in-frame clones only, minus some. The table records roughly 250,000 clones, under 90% of them present only once. The material sequenced was peripheral blood. These receptor sequences come from a human donor in a cohort sampled during active COVID-19.

This chain connects TRBV9 to TRBJ2-6; the D is unclear. Trimming removed 7 bases at V and 0 bases at J, with 5 bases between. The CDR3 is 13 amino acids. CDR1 is SGDLS, CDR2 YYNGEE, per germline. CDR3 sequence (DNA): TGTGCCAGCGGAGTCTCTGGGGCCAACGTCCTGACTTTC. Its translation: CASGVSGANVLTF.

This clone was observed a handful of times. The V and J genes are TRBV14 and TRBJ1-3, with D perhaps TRBD1 (5 bases). V lost 4 bases and J 0 bases, leaving 13 bases between the germline ends. Per germline, CDR1 SGHDN and CDR2 FVKESK. This CDR3 is built from 16 residues. The DNA of the CDR3 is TGTGCCAGCAGCCTGGGGACTATGCCCTCTGGAAACACCATATATTTT. Translating it yields CASSLGTMPSGNTIYF.

This clone occurred a few times. The V and J genes are TRBV18 and TRBJ2-5, with a possible D match to TRBD2 (6 bases). The CDR3 length is 15 residues. V gave up 3 bases and J gave up 5 bases, with 16 bases separating them. Germline CDR1 is KGHSH and CDR2 is LQKENI. CDR3 loop: CASSPSYGAGETQYF. DNA for the CDR3: TGTGCCAGCTCACCTTCGTACGGGGCGGGGGAGACCCAGTACTTC. Full variable domain (rest looked up from reference TRBV18 and TRBJ2-5): NAGVMQNPRHLVRRRGQEARLRCSPMKGHSHVYWYRQLPEEGLKFMVYLQKENIIDESGMPKERFSAEFPKEGPSILRIQQVVRGDSAAYFCASSPSYGAGETQYFGPGTRLLVL.

The chain combines TRBV28 with TRBJ2-7; 7 bases match TRBD2. V gave up 5 bases and J gave up 4 bases; unmatched junction bases: 11. Germline V lookup: CDR1 MDHEN, CDR2 SYDVKM. The CDR3 is 15 residues long. The chain's CDR3 is CASSTHGTTFYEQYF. The CDR3 DNA sequence: TGTGCCAGCAGTACCCATGGGACTACCTTTTACGAGCAGTACTTC.

The chain employs TRBV11-2 and TRBJ2-5, with TRBD1 as a possible D gene (5 bases). This CDR3 is built from 17 residues. Germline-derived CDR1 and CDR2 are SGHAT and FQNNGV. V shed 4 bases and J shed 10 bases, with 28 bases lying between them. The CDR3 spells CASSSGSVDTAIRGQYF. Written as DNA, the CDR3 is TGTGCCAGCAGCTCAGGGTCGGTAGACACCGCGATCCGCGGCCAGTACTTC.

V gene TRBV13 combines with J gene TRBJ1-1, with D uncertain. CDR1 and CDR2 (germline): PRHDT, FYEKMQ (reference sequence). The length of the CDR3 is 15 residues. Trimming took 1 base from V and 0 from J, leaving 9 bases between them. CDR3 nucleotide sequence: TGTGCCAGCAGCTTAGTAGTGGTTCTGAACACTGAAGCTTTCTTT. Protein sequence: CASSLVVVLNTEAFF.

The chain carries TRBV12-3 or TRBV12-4 and TRBJ2-1, with D uncertain. The CDR3 runs 13 residues. V was cut by 5 bases and J by 7 bases, with 12 bases left in between. The CDR3 protein is CASSLTTENEQFF. CDR3 bases: TGTGCCAGCAGTCTCACGACGGAGAATGAGCAGTTCTTC.

The chain recombines TRBV27 with TRBJ2-1; tentative D call: TRBD1 (6 bases). The CDR3 is 15 residues long. V lost 5 bases, J lost 2 bases, and 13 bases lay in between. Per germline, CDR1 MNHEY and CDR2 SMNVEV (reference sequence). The CDR3 DNA reads as TGTGCCAGCAGTATCTCCAGGGGTACCTACAATGAGCAGTTCTTC. This encodes CASSISRGTYNEQFF.